In its sample, the clone carrying this T cell receptor (beta chain) was seen a few times. V lost 0 bases and J lost 4, with 9 bases in between. This CDR3 spans 15 amino acids. Germline CDR1 reads SGHVS; CDR2 reads FQNEAQ. The repertoire was sequenced with immunoSEQ multiplex PCR; TCRdb's copy has only in-frame clones and lacks some. The repertoire includes 300,000 or so clones, under 90% of them detected once, and 2.9% sits in the top ten. This sample stems from a study of blood T cell repertoires in COVID-19. The sequence was collected from a woman aged 45-65 years who had been exposed to COVID-19. Sequenced: PBMCs or T cells enriched from blood (not recorded which). The chain uses TRBV7-8 and TRBJ2-2; D is unresolved. In DNA form, the CDR3 reads TGTGCCAGCAGCTTAGCCGGTGGCGGCACCGGGGAGCTGTTTTTT. It yields the protein CASSLAGGGTGELFF.